This record concerns one TCR beta chain sequence. This clonotype was recorded at least ten times. Its cognate antigen has yet to be identified. No base quality information exists; no much larger clone differs at one position. The CDR1 and CDR2 encoded by the germline V gene (reference sequence) are DFQATT and SNEGSKA. The CDR3 runs 17 residues from the cysteine to the phenylalanine. The DNA shown is the 51-base CDR3, in frame from base 1. Compared with germline, V lacks 0 bases and J lacks 5 bases; bases without a gene match: 11. This specimen comes from a study of kidney transplant recipient with SARS-CoV-2 infection (dated by TCRdb to the early 2020s). The sequencing machine was an Illumina MiSeq. Profiling of the peripheral T cell repertoire was carried out for human TCRbeta genes. For the original study's pipeline: To account for variability over time, differences in clonotype abundance were tested using beta-binomial modelling. Clonotypes that had expanded were screened against the ImmuneCODE reference database of SARS-CoV-2-associated TCRs and mapped onto regions of the viral genome. Additional repertoire analyses were carried out for TRBV gene usage, CDR3 length, CDR3 amino acid overlap between time points, clonotype abundance distributions and Jaccard similarity. Starting from the raw public reads, TCRdb applied fastp trimming at Q25, assembled clones with MiXCR and retained in-frame beta chains. Every CDR3 protein is listed once, alongside the most common genes and DNA of its rows. TCRdb, rather than the study authors, made the V and J calls. Recorded for this sample are approximately 250,000 distinct CDR3 sequences; about 30% of them occurred a single time. The top ten clonotypes cover nearly 7.5% of the sample.

This specimen's time point label, per the study, means: pre-pandemic baseline sample and day 111 after first positive SARS-CoV-2 test. The sequencing here drew on a blood sample, taken at baseline and on day 111 from a kidney transplant recipient. The chain is made from TRBV20-1 and TRBJ2-3; a stretch of 10 junction bases matches TRBD1. This TCR derives from a male patient younger than 45 who had COVID-19 and was a kidney transplant recipient. Some T cells present after a transplant may be cells of the graft donor. The DNA reads TGCAGTGCTAGAGATAGCCGGACAGGGGGGCGAGGAGATACGCAGTATTTT. Its translation reads: CSARDSRTGGRGDTQYF.